This TCR beta chain was identified during a study of Tregs in tolerant kidney transplant recipients. Findings of the study overall: Tregs expanded with activated donor B cells seemed most donor-specific.

The CDR3 has 15 residues. Trimming at V came to 7 bases and at J to 7 bases, leaving 16 bases not matched to a gene. From germline, CDR1 is LNHDA and CDR2 SQIVND (reference sequence). Clones were read by immunoSEQ multiplex PCR, and TCRdb kept only the in-frame ones, dropping some. The profile shows over 55,000 clones, around 80% of them singletons. Concerning this clone itself: Its antigen is currently unknown.

This chain uses TRBV19 with TRBJ2-7, with TRBD2 matching 7 bases. The sequenced sample was CD4+ T cells from blood. This receptor was obtained from a human donor in good health. The CDR3 bases are TGTGCCAGTACGTCAAGTTCGGGACTACCTCTGGAGCAGTACTTC. This encodes CASTSSSGLPLEQYF.